This TCR beta chain was identified during a study of T cells expressing NK-cell markers. Across the whole study: TCR beta repertoires came from sorted CD3+CD56+NKG2C+, CD3+CD56+NKG2C- and CD3+CD56-NKG2C+ T cells. Findings of the study overall: Four of the donors also had these clonotypes leading their CD3+CD56-NKG2C+ fraction.

5'RACE template switching with UMIs produced the TCR beta cDNA. Using the 5' RACE reads, TCRdb records one entry per CDR3 protein without DNA. Here the sample table reports about 260,000 distinct CDR3 sequences. Looked up from germline, CDR1 is MDHEN and CDR2 is SYDVKM. The CDR3 is made up of 16 amino acids. Note on this clonotype: Its antigen is not known.

Input material: blood T cells: a sorted CD56 or NKG2C T cell subset, CD4+ or CD8+ T cells, or bulk PBMC T cells (not recorded which). The TCR was taken from a woman aged 18 to 75 in good health. V is TRBV28 and J is TRBJ2-7; TCRdb lists TRBD1, though no DNA is available to test this call. CDR3 sequence: CASSLVAGARHYEQYF.